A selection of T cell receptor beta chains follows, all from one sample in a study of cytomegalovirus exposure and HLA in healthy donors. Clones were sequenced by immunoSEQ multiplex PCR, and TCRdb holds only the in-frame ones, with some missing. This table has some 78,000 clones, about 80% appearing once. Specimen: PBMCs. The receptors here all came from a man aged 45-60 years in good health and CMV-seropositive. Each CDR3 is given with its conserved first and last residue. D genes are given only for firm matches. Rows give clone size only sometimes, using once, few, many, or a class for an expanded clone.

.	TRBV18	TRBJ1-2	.	TGTGCCAGCTCTTCGGGTGACAACTATGGCTACACCTTC	CASSSGDNYGYTF
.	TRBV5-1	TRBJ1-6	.	TGCGCCAGCAGCCCAGACTATAATTCACCCCTCCACTTT	CASSPDYNSPLHF
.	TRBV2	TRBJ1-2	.	TGTGCCAGCAGTGAAGGGGACACAGGGATCGGGTATGGCTACACCTTC	CASSEGDTGIGYGYTF
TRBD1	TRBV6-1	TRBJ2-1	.	TGTGCCAGCAGAACCGGGACAGGGGCCGATGAGCAGTTCTTC	CASRTGTGADEQFF
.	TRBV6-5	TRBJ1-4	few	TGTGCCAGTGAGGTCGGTGAAAAACTGTTTTTT	CASEVGEKLFF
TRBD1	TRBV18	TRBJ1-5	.	TGTGCCAGCACGAGGACAGGGAGCGTTAGCAATCAGCCCCAGCATTTT	CASTRTGSVSNQPQHF
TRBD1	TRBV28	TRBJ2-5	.	TGTGCCGTACAACAGGGGTCGCAACGGGAGACCCAGTACTTC	CAVQQGSQRETQYF
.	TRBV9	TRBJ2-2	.	TGTGCCAGCAGCGTAGTATCTTCCGGGGAGCTGTTTTTT	CASSVVSSGELFF
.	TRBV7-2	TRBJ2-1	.	TGTGCCAGCAGCTTACAGGGACTCGAGCAGTTCTTC	CASSLQGLEQFF
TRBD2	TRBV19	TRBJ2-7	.	TGTGCCAGTAGTATAGATAGCGGGAGTATCTACGAGCAGTACTTC	CASSIDSGSIYEQYF
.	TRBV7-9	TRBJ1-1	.	TGTGCCGGCAGCTTCCCCCTACAGGGGAACACTGAAGCTTTCTTT	CAGSFPLQGNTEAFF
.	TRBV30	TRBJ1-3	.	TGTGCCTGGAGTGTGGGGAGCTCTGGAAACACCATATATTTT	CAWSVGSSGNTIYF
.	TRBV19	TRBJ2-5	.	TGTGCCAGTAGTCCTCGTTACGGACTCCAAGAGACCCAGTACTTC	CASSPRYGLQETQYF
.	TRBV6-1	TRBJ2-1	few	TGTGCCAGCAGTGATGACAGCTACAATGAGCAGTTCTTC	CASSDDSYNEQFF
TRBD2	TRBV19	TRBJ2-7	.	TGTGCCAGTAGTACGGTACTAGCGGGAGGTTTCCACGAGCAGTACTTC	CASSTVLAGGFHEQYF
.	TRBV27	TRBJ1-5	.	TGTGCCAGCAGTTCCTCGCTCTCGACAGAACAGCCCCAGCATTTT	CASSSSLSTEQPQHF
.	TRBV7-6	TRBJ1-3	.	TGTGCCAGCAGCTTAGGAATGGGTTTTGAGGCCTCTGGAAACACCATATATTTT	CASSLGMGFEASGNTIYF
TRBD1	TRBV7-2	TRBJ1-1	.	TGTGCCAGCAGCTTAGGGATTTTAGGACAGGGTTCCCCTGAAGCTTTCTTT	CASSLGILGQGSPEAFF
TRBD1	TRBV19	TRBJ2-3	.	TGTGCCAGTGGACGGACAGGAGGCACAGATACGCAGTATTTT	CASGRTGGTDTQYF
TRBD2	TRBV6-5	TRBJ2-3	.	TGTGCCAGCAGTTCCACGGGAGGGGCAGATACGCAGTATTTT	CASSSTGGADTQYF
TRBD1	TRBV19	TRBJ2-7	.	TGTGCCAGTAGTATCGACAGGGGCTACGAGCAGTACTTC	CASSIDRGYEQYF
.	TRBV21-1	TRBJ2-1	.	TGTGCCAGCAGCAATTTCTCTACGGAAGTAGGGGCCAATGAGCAGTTCTTC	CASSNFSTEVGANEQFF
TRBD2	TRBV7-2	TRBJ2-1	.	TGTGCCAGCAGCTTGGGACTAGCGGGTTACAATGAGCAGTTCTTC	CASSLGLAGYNEQFF
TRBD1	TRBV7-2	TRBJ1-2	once	TGTGCCAGCAGCTCGAATGCCGGACAGGGGGCCTATGGCTACACCTTC	CASSSNAGQGAYGYTF